The clone carrying this TCR beta chain was seen a few times. The sample comes from a study of naive and memory T cell subsets. CMV status came from CD4+ T cell IFNgamma after overnight CMV lysate stimulation of fresh PBMCs. An equimolar mix of two oligonucleotides served as the beta constant-region primer for TRBC1 and TRBC2. Nested alpha and beta constant-region primers with the SP2 primer drove four PCR rounds on ligated cDNA. TCRdb passed the UMI-ligation and nested PCR reads through MiXCR, listing each CDR3 protein once. The sample consists of 95,000 to 150,000 distinct CDR3 sequences, about 36% of them appearing once. This TCR came from a human donor in good health. Sequences were obtained from central memory CD4+ T cells from blood.

In DNA form, the CDR3 reads TGTGCCAGCAGTTTCGTAGGGGTGACCCACGAGCAGTACTTC. It is translated as CASSFVGVTHEQYF. The chain is built from TRBV28 and TRBJ2-7; the D gene is possibly TRBD1 (5 bases). CDR1 and CDR2 (germline): MDHEN, SYDVKM. The V end was cut by 3 bases, the J end by 5 bases, with 14 bases between. The CDR3 runs 14 residues.